This entry lists 29 T cell receptor beta chains sequenced from one sample in a study of blood T cell repertoires in COVID-19. Sequenced by immunoSEQ multiplex PCR; TCRdb stores in-frame clones only, minus some. In the table there are roughly 60,000 clones, around four fifths of which are singletons. Material for sequencing was peripheral blood. The receptors were sampled from a man aged 25 to 45 with COVID-19, enrolled during active disease.

The J gene is TRBJ2-3, the V gene TRBV2; TRBD2 matches 8 bases. Germline values: CDR1 SNHLY, CDR2 FYNNEI. After removal of 11 bases from V and 2 bases from J, the junction contained 12 bases not matched to a gene. The CDR3 contains 15 residues. The CDR3 DNA reads as TGTGCCGGTAAAAGCGGGAGAGGGGACACAGATACGCAGTATTTT. Translating gives CAGKSGRGDTDTQYF.

This sequence joins TRBV6-1 and TRBJ1-5; tentative D call: TRBD1 (6 bases). V lost 3 bases to trimming and J lost 9 bases, with 12 bases between them. This CDR3 has 13 amino acids. CDR1 and CDR2 (germline): MNHNS, SASEGT. DNA for the CDR3: TGTGCCAGCAGTGACCGGGACATAGGGCCCCAGCATTTT. Translating it yields CASSDRDIGPQHF.

This sequence joins TRBV2 and TRBJ2-2; 11 positions agree with TRBD2. CDR1 SNHLY and CDR2 FYNNEI come from the germline V gene. This CDR3 has 18 residues. V lost 5 bases and J lost 0; bases outside the gene matches: 8. The CDR3 sequence is CASSRLAGGLTNTGELFF. DNA for the CDR3: TGTGCCAGCAGTCGCCTAGCGGGAGGCCTAACGAACACCGGGGAGCTGTTTTTT.

The rearrangement links TRBV24-1 to TRBJ2-5; a weak D match, TRBD1 (6 bases). Trimming pared 4 bases from V and 2 bases from J, leaving 13 bases between. Looked up from germline, CDR1 is KGHDR and CDR2 is SFDVKD. This CDR3 contains 15 residues. Here the CDR3 DNA reads TGTGCCACCAGTGACGCCCGGACAGTGCAAGAGACCCAGTACTTC. It encodes CATSDARTVQETQYF.

V and J are TRBV5-1 and TRBJ2-3, with D maybe TRBD2 (5 bases). V was cut by 4 bases and J by 0 bases, with 9 bases left in between. The CDR3 runs to 14 residues. Germline CDR1 is SGHRS and CDR2 is YFSETQ. The CDR3 DNA is TGCGCCAGCAGCCCCCGGACTAGCACAGATACGCAGTATTTT. Its translation is CASSPRTSTDTQYF.

A single count supports this clone. The V call is TRBV29-1, the J call TRBJ1-4; 8 bases map to TRBD1. This CDR3 is built from 17 residues. Germline V gives CDR1 SQVTM, CDR2 ANQGSEA. V shed 0 bases and J 8 bases; nucleotides not matched to a gene: 14. The chain's CDR3 is CSVEDQLRTGGREKLFF. The CDR3, as DNA: TGCAGCGTTGAAGATCAGCTGAGAACAGGGGGTAGAGAAAAACTGTTTTTT.

CDR3 in amino acids: CASRAQSNTGELFF. The DNA of the CDR3 is TGTGCCAGTAGGGCACAATCGAACACCGGGGAGCTGTTTTTT. The J gene is TRBJ2-2, the V gene TRBV19; D ambiguous. CDR3 size: 14 residues. Germline V gene sequence: CDR1 LNHDA, CDR2 SQIVND (reference sequence). The ends were cut back, 6 bases at V and 0 bases at J, with 8 bases in the middle.

The rearrangement uses TRBV19 and TRBJ1-5; TRBD1 agrees at 7 bases. Germline V CDR1 and CDR2: LNHDA, SQIVND (reference sequence). This CDR3 comprises 14 residues. The V gene end was trimmed by 4 bases and the J gene end by 2 bases; junction bases not matched to a gene: 2. The CDR3 region is CASSNTGGNQPQHF. CDR3 bases: TGTGCCAGTAGTAACACAGGGGGCAATCAGCCCCAGCATTTT.

The chain is built from TRBV7-9 and TRBJ2-3, with 8 bases matching TRBD1. The trim removed 1 base at V and 5 bases at J, leaving 14 bases unmatched. Germline CDR1 SEHNR, CDR2 FQNEAQ (reference sequence). CDR3 size: 18 residues. The CDR3 protein is CASSLDRVDRGPIDTQYF. The DNA of the CDR3 is TGTGCCAGCAGCTTAGATAGGGTAGACAGGGGACCGATAGATACGCAGTATTTT. The whole variable domain, remainder taken from reference TRBV7-9 and TRBJ2-3, is DTGVSQNPRHKITKRGQNVTFRCDPISEHNRLYWYRQTLGQGPEFLTYFQNEAQLEKSRLLSDRFSAERPKGSFSTLEIQRTEQGDSAMYLCASSLDRVDRGPIDTQYFGPGTRLTVL.

J is TRBJ2-5 and V is TRBV28; 11 bases agree with TRBD1. The CDR3 sequence is 15 residues long. The germline V gene has CDR1 MDHEN and CDR2 SYDVKM. J gave up 6 bases and V 5 bases, and 8 bases lay outside the gene matches. In nucleotides, the CDR3 is TGTGCCAGCAGTCTACCGGGACAGGGGGGGAAGACCCAGTACTTC. This codes for CASSLPGQGGKTQYF.

This clone was counted only a few times. This chain connects TRBV15 to TRBJ1-5, with D possibly being TRBD1 (5 bases). CDR1 is LNHNV, CDR2 YYDKDF, per germline (reference sequence). The CDR3 is 15 amino acids. Trimming removed 1 base from V and 4 bases from J, with 11 bases in between. The CDR3 loop is CATSRGQILNQPQHF. The CDR3 DNA reads as TGTGCCACCAGCAGAGGACAGATATTGAATCAGCCCCAGCATTTT.

This chain links TRBV4-1 with TRBJ1-1; TRBD1 might be the D (6 bases). Germline V gene data show CDR1 as MGHRA and CDR2 as YSYEKL. This CDR3 region has 14 residues. Trimming cost V 2 bases and J 1 base, with 8 bases left between them. CDR3 in amino acids: CASSQPQGNTEAFF. CDR3 nucleotides: TGCGCCAGCAGCCAACCACAGGGGAACACTGAAGCTTTCTTT.

The rearrangement links TRBV20-1 to TRBJ1-5, with a tentative D call TRBD1 (5 bases). Between the trimmed V and J ends, which lost 3 bases and 3 bases, there was a span of 21 bases. The germline gives CDR1 DFQATT, CDR2 SNEGSKA (reference sequence). The CDR3 has 17 residues. The CDR3 sequence is CSASGGDSSVDNQPQHF. CDR3 sequence (DNA): TGCAGTGCTAGTGGGGGGGACTCCAGCGTTGACAATCAGCCCCAGCATTTT.

V gene TRBV9 combines with J gene TRBJ2-3; TRBD1 matches 8 bases. The CDR3 runs 17 residues. CDR1 is SGDLS, CDR2 YYNGEE, per germline. V was pared by 4 bases and J by 2 bases, with 12 bases of the junction left unmatched. The CDR3: CASSYEGTGGHTDTQYF. For the CDR3, the DNA is TGTGCCAGCAGCTACGAGGGAACAGGGGGTCACACAGATACGCAGTATTTT. Variable domain in full (rest from reference TRBV9 and TRBJ2-3): DSGVTQTPKHLITATGQRVTLRCSPRSGDLSVYWYQQSLDQGLQFLIQYYNGEERAKGNILERFSAQQFPDLHSELNLSSLELGDSALYFCASSYEGTGGHTDTQYFGPGTRLTVL.

This chain uses TRBV5-8 with TRBJ2-1, with D possibly being TRBD1 (6 bases). The germline V gene has CDR1 SGHTS and CDR2 YDEGEE. The CDR3 has 18 amino acids. Trimming shortened V by 0 bases and J by 0 bases, and 16 bases separated the two germline ends. The CDR3 protein is CASSLGQDAGGSYNEQFF. The CDR3 nucleotides are TGTGCCAGCAGCTTGGGACAGGATGCCGGCGGCTCCTACAATGAGCAGTTCTTC.

The CDR3 here is CASSLERADTQYF. CDR3 bases: TGCGCCAGCAGCTTGGAGCGGGCAGATACGCAGTATTTT. V usage is TRBV5-1 and J usage is TRBJ2-3; D may be TRBD2 (6 bases). Germline V lookup: CDR1 SGHRS, CDR2 YFSETQ. The CDR3 is 13 amino acids. V was trimmed by 0 bases and J by 4 bases, leaving 6 bases between them.

The chain joins TRBV24-1 to TRBJ2-2; TRBD1 agrees at 8 bases. The germline V gene encodes CDR1 KGHDR and CDR2 SFDVKD. The CDR3 is made up of 15 amino acids. With 4 bases clipped from V and 5 bases from J, the junction kept 5 bases outside the gene matches. DNA for the CDR3: TGTGCCACCAGTGACCAGGGGGCAGGGACCGGGGAGCTGTTTTTT. This encodes CATSDQGAGTGELFF.

The chain recombines TRBV18 with TRBJ2-2; D is unresolved. Germline CDR1 KGHSH, CDR2 LQKENI. The CDR3 is 15 residues long. Trimming left V 0 bases short and J 0 bases short, with 5 bases between. This CDR3 is CASSPPAANTGELFF. The CDR3 DNA reads TGTGCCAGCTCACCACCGGCAGCGAACACCGGGGAGCTGTTTTTT.

CDR3 residues: CASSPKRGATEAFF. Written as DNA, the CDR3 is TGTGCCAGCAGCCCAAAGCGGGGGGCCACTGAAGCTTTCTTT. The rearrangement uses TRBV14 and TRBJ1-1; a possible D gene is TRBD1 (6 bases). The CDR3 loop spans 14 amino acids. The germline CDR1 and CDR2 sequences are SGHDN and FVKESK. Trimming removed 4 bases at V and 4 bases at J, with 13 bases between. Full variable domain (missing parts from reference TRBV14 and TRBJ1-1): EAGVTQFPSHSVIEKGQTVTLRCDPISGHDNLYWYRRVMGKEIKFLLHFVKESKQDESGMPNNRFLAERTGGTYSTLKVQPAELEDSGVYFCASSPKRGATEAFFGQGTRLTVV.

The table lists this clone with a count of one. V usage is TRBV6-6 and J usage is TRBJ1-4; D perhaps matches TRBD1 (5 bases). Germline values: CDR1 MNHNY, CDR2 SVGAGI (reference sequence). The CDR3 loop spans 14 amino acids. Trimming cost V 9 bases and J 0 bases, with 11 bases left between them. The CDR3 loop is CASSGRATNEKLFF. The CDR3 DNA reads TGTGCCAGTTCAGGGAGGGCAACTAATGAAAAACTGTTTTTT.

This chain links TRBV29-1 with TRBJ2-3, with D unresolved. Trimming removed 4 bases from V and 2 bases from J, with 13 bases in between. Germline V gives CDR1 SQVTM, CDR2 ANQGSEA. The CDR3 is 14 amino acids. CDR3 sequence (DNA): TGCAGCGTTGCCTGGCAGATCAACACAGATACGCAGTATTTT. Amino acid sequence: CSVAWQINTDTQYF.

The CDR3 reads CASSSRTVRDGYTF. CDR3 DNA sequence: TGTGCCAGCAGCTCTAGGACAGTAAGGGATGGCTACACCTTC. V usage is TRBV7-2 and J usage is TRBJ1-2; weak D call: TRBD1 (6 bases). CDR3 length equals 14 residues. V shed 4 bases and J shed 6 bases, with 15 bases lying between them. Germline CDR1 and CDR2: SGHTA and FQGNSA. Drawing the rest from reference TRBV7-2 and TRBJ1-2, the complete variable domain is GAGVSQSPSNKVTEKGKDVELRCDPISGHTALYWYRQSLGQGLEFLIYFQGNSAPDKSGLPSDRFSAERTGGSVSTLTIQRTQQEDSAVYLCASSSRTVRDGYTFGSGTRLTVV.

This chain connects TRBV9 to TRBJ2-2; D unclear. V lost 4 bases and J lost 4, with 14 bases in between. Germline values: CDR1 SGDLS, CDR2 YYNGEE. The CDR3 totals 15 residues. The CDR3 loop is CASSSPLRVTGELFF. DNA of the CDR3: TGTGCCAGCAGCTCCCCCCTTCGTGTCACCGGGGAGCTGTTTTTT.

CDR3 bases: TGTGCCAGCACTCCTAGCGGGGTGCCCTACGAGCAGTACTTC. Translation: CASTPSGVPYEQYF. The chain carries TRBV28 and TRBJ2-7; 9 nucleotides align to TRBD2. V shed 7 bases, J shed 2 bases, and the junction held 6 bases outside the gene matches. The CDR3 loop spans 14 amino acids. CDR1 and CDR2 from the germline V gene are MDHEN and SYDVKM.

The chain combines TRBV9 with TRBJ2-3, with D possibly being TRBD2 (6 bases). Trimming stripped 4 bases from V and 6 bases from J, with 12 bases between. CDR1 SGDLS and CDR2 YYNGEE come from the germline V gene. There are 13 residues in the CDR3. This chain's CDR3 is CASSRDFRDTQYF. CDR3 bases: TGTGCCAGCAGCCGGGACTTTCGGGATACGCAGTATTTT.

About this clone itself: One end of the junction varies from germline; a read error may be responsible. The V gene is TRBV19, the J gene TRBJ2-1; the match to TRBD2 covers 12 bases. Germline values: CDR1 LNHDA, CDR2 SQIVND (reference sequence). The CDR3 contains 14 residues. The CDR3 region has the DNA TGTGCCAGTAGTTCTAGCGGGAGGGCGGGGATTTTTATCTTC. Translation: CASSSSGRAGIFIF. Complete variable domain (other parts from reference TRBV19 and TRBJ2-1): DGGITQSPKYLFRKEGQNVTLSCEQNLNHDAMYWYRQDPGQGLRLIYYSQIVNDFQKGDIAEGYSVSREKKESFPLTVTSAQKNPTAFYLCASSSSGRAGIFIFGPGTRLTVL.

This chain uses TRBV19 with TRBJ1-1; no clear D. The CDR3 totals 11 residues. Germline V gene sequence: CDR1 LNHDA, CDR2 SQIVND (reference sequence). Trimming took 1 base from V and 7 from J, leaving 4 bases between them. The CDR3 nucleotides read TGTGCCAGTAGTATAGGTAGTGAAGCTTTCTTT. Protein: CASSIGSEAFF.

The chain couples TRBV7-9 to TRBJ2-3, with 11 bases matching TRBD2. CDR1 is SEHNR and CDR2 is FQNEAQ in the germline V gene (reference sequence). This CDR3 has 18 residues. V shed 6 bases and J 1 base; nucleotides not matched to a gene: 12. Here the CDR3 reads CASRSTSGSPRGTDTQYF. The CDR3 DNA sequence: TGTGCCAGCAGATCAACTAGCGGGAGCCCCCGGGGCACAGATACGCAGTATTTT.

This chain links TRBV7-9 with TRBJ2-1; 11 bases line up with TRBD2. V trimming: 1 base; J trimming: 0 bases; junction bases outside the gene matches: 2. Germline assignment: CDR1 SEHNR and CDR2 FQNEAQ (reference sequence). The CDR3 spans 17 residues. For the CDR3, the DNA is TGTGCCAGCAGCTTAGAAACTAGCGGGAGCTCCTACAATGAGCAGTTCTTC. Its protein product is CASSLETSGSSYNEQFF.